The 2 T cell receptor beta chains listed next were all sequenced from one sample in a study of T-cell memory formation after mild COVID-19. TCRdb called the 5' RACE reads again in MiXCR, with one record for every CDR3 protein. The data hold a few hundred thousand distinct CDR3 sequences, with around 8% observed a single time. What was sequenced was PBMCs or a T cell subset sorted from them (not recorded which). Source of these receptors: a man aged 18 to 30 who had mild COVID-19 (a few samples of this study predate the infection). Cell type and time point are not known.

The CDR3 here is CATSRALAGENIQYF. The DNA for the CDR3 is TGTGCCACCAGCAGAGCACTAGCGGGGGAGAACATTCAGTACTTC. The chain combines TRBV15 with TRBJ2-4; TRBD2 agrees at 11 bases. The V segment lost 1 base and the J segment 7 bases; nucleotides outside the gene matches: 3. CDR3 length: 15 amino acids. Germline CDR1 is LNHNV and CDR2 is YYDKDF (reference sequence).

The chain links TRBV20-1 to TRBJ2-1, with TRBD2 identical over 7 bases. This CDR3 has 14 amino acids. CDR1 DFQATT and CDR2 SNEGSKA come from the germline V gene (reference sequence). Trimming cost V 0 bases and J 9 bases; bases outside gene matches: 8. CDR3 loop: CSARDRRGRVEQFF. In nucleotides, the CDR3 is TGCAGTGCTAGAGACCGTCGGGGGAGGGTTGAGCAGTTCTTC.